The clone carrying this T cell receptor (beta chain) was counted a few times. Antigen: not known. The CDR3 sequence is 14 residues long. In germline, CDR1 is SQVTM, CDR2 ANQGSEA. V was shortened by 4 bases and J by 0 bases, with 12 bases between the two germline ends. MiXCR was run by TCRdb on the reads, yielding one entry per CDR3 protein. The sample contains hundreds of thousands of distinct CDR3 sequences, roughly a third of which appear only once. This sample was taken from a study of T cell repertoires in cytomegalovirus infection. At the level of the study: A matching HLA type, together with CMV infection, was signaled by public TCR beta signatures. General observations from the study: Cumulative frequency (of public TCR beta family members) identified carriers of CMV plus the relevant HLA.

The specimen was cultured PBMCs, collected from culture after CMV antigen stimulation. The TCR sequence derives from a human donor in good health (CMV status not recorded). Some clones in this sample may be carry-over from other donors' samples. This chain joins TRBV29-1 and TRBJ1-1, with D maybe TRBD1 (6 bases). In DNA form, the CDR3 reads TGCAGCGTTGCGGATACAGGGCTGAACACTGAAGCTTTCTTT. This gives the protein CSVADTGLNTEAFF.